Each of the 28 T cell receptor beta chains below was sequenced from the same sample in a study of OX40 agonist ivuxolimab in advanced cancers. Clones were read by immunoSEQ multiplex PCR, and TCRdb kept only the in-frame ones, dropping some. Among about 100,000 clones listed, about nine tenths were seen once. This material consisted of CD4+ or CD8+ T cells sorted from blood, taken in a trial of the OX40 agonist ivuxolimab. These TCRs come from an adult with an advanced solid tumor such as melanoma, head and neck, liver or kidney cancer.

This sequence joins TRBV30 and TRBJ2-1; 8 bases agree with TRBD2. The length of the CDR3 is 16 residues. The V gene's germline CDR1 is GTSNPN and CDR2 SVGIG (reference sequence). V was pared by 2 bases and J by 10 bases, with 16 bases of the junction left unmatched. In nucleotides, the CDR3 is TGTGCCTGGAGTCCCCGGGGTGGCCGGGGGGGCCGCGAGCAGTTCTTC. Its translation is CAWSPRGGRGGREQFF. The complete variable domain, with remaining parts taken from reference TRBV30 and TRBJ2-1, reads SQTIHQWPATLVQPVGSPLSLECTVEGTSNPNLYWYRQAAGRGLQLLFYSVGIGQISSEVPQNLSASRPQDRQFILSSKKLLLSDSGFYLCAWSPRGGRGGREQFFGPGTRLTVL.

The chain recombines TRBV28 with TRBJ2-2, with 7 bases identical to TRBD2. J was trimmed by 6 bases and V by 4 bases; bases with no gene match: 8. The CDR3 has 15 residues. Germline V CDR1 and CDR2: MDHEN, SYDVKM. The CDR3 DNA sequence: TGTGCCAGCAGTTCTCCCGGGACTAAATCCGGGGAGCTGTTTTTT. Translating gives CASSSPGTKSGELFF.

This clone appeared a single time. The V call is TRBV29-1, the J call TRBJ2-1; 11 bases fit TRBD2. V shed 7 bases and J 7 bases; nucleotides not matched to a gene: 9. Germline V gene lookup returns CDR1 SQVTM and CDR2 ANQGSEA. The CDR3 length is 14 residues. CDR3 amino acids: CSGHGTSGLNEQFF. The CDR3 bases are TGCAGCGGACACGGGACTAGCGGCCTTAATGAGCAGTTCTTC.

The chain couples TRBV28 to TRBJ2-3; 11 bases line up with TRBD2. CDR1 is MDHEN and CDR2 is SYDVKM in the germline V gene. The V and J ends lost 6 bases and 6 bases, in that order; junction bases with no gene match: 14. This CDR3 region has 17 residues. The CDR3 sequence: CASRPGLAGKRRDTQYF. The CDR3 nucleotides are TGTGCCAGCAGACCCGGACTAGCGGGTAAACGGAGGGATACGCAGTATTTT.

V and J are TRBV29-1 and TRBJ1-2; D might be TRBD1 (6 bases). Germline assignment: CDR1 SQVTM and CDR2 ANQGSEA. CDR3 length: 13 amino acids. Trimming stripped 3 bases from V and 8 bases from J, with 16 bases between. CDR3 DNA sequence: TGCAGCGTTGACCTACAGGGCAAGATCGGCTACACCTTC. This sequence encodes CSVDLQGKIGYTF.

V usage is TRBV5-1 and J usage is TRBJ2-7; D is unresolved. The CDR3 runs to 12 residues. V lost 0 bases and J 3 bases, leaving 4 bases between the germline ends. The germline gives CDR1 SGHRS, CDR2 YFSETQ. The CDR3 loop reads CASSLGNYEQYF. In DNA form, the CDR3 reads TGCGCCAGCAGCTTGGGCAACTACGAGCAGTACTTC. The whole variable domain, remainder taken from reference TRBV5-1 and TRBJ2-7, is KAGVTQTPRYLIKTRGQQVTLSCSPISGHRSVSWYQQTPGQGLQFLFEYFSETQRNKGNFPGRFSGRQFSNSRSEMNVSTLELGDSALYLCASSLGNYEQYFGPGTRLTVT.

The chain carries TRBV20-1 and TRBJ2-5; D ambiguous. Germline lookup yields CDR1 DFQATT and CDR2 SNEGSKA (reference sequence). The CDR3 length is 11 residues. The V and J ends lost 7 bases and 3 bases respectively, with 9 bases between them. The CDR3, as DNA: TGCAGTGTGTACAGAGAAGAGACCCAGTACTTC. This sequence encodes CSVYREETQYF.

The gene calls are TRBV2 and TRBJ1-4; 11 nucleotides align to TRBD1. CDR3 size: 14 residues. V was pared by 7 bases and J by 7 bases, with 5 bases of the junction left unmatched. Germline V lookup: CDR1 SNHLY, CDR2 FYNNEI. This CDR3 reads CASNRDRGSEKLFF. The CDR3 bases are TGTGCCAGCAATAGGGACAGGGGGAGTGAAAAACTGTTTTTT.

The CDR3 spells CASSVLAGAFYEQYF. The CDR3 DNA follows: TGTGCCAGCAGTGTCCTAGCGGGGGCTTTCTACGAGCAGTACTTC. This chain links TRBV6-1 with TRBJ2-7; 10 positions match TRBD2. Trimming removed 4 bases from V and 3 bases from J; junction bases left unmatched: 6. Germline CDR1 and CDR2: MNHNS and SASEGT. The CDR3 totals 15 residues.

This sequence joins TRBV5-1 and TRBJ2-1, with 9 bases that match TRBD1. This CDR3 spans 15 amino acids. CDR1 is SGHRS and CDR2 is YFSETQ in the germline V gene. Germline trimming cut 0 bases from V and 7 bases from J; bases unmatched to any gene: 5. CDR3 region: CASSLGDRVMNEQFF. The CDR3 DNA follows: TGCGCCAGCAGCTTGGGGGACAGGGTAATGAATGAGCAGTTCTTC.

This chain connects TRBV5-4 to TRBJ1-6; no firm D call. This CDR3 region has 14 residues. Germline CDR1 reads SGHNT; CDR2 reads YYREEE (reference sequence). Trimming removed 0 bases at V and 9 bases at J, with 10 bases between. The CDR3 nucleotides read TGTGCCAGCAGCTTGGCTGATCCACTTTCACCCCTCCACTTT. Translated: CASSLADPLSPLHF.

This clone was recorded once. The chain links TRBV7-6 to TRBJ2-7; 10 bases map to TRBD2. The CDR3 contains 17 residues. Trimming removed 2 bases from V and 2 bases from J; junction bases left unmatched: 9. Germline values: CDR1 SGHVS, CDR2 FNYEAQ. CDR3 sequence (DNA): TGTGCCAGCAGCTTATCGGCTAGCGGGAGCAGGGCCTACGAGCAGTACTTC. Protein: CASSLSASGSRAYEQYF.

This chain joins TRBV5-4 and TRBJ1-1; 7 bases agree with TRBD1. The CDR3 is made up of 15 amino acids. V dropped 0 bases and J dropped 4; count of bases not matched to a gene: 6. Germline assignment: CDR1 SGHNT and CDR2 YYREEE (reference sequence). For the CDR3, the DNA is TGTGCCAGCAGCTTGGGGACTGACAGGGTCACTGAAGCTTTCTTT. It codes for CASSLGTDRVTEAFF.

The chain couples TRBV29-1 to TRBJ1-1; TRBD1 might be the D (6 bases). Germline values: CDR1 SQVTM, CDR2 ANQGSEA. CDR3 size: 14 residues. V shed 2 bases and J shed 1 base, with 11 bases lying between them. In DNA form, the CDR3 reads TGCAGCGTTGAACAGGGGACTACGAACACTGAAGCTTTCTTT. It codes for CSVEQGTTNTEAFF.

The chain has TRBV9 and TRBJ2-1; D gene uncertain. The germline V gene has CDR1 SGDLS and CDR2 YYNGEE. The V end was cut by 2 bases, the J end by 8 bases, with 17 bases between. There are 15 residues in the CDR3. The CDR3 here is CASSVSAYPVDEQFF. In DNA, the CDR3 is TGTGCCAGCAGCGTTTCCGCGTATCCCGTGGATGAGCAGTTCTTC. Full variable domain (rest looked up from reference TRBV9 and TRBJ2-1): DSGVTQTPKHLITATGQRVTLRCSPRSGDLSVYWYQQSLDQGLQFLIQYYNGEERAKGNILERFSAQQFPDLHSELNLSSLELGDSALYFCASSVSAYPVDEQFFGPGTRLTVL.

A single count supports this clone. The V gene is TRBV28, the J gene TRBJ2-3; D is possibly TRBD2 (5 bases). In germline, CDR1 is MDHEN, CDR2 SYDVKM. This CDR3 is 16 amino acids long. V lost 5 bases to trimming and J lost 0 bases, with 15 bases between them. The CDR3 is CASSRLALPSTDTQYF. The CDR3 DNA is TGTGCCAGCAGTAGGCTAGCCCTGCCTAGCACAGATACGCAGTATTTT.

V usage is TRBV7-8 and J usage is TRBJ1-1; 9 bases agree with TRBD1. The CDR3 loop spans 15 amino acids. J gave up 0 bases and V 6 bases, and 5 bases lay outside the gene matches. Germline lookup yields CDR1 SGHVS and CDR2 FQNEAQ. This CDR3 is CASRPGQGLNTEAFF. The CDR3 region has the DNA TGTGCCAGCAGACCCGGACAGGGGCTGAACACTGAAGCTTTCTTT.

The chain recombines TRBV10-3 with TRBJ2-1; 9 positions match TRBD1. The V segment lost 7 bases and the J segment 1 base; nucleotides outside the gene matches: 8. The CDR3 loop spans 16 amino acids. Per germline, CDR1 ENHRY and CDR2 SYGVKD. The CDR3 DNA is TGTGCCATCACCACAGGGGGCGGAAAGTCCTACAATGAGCAGTTCTTC. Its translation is CAITTGGGKSYNEQFF.

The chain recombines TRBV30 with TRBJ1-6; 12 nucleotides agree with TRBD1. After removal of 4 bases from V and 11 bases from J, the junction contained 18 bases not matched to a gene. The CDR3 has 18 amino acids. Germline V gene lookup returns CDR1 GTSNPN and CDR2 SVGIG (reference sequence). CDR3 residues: CAWTRDRGLTVPRTPLHF. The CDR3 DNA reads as TGTGCCTGGACTAGGGACAGGGGGCTCACGGTCCCGAGGACACCCCTCCACTTT.

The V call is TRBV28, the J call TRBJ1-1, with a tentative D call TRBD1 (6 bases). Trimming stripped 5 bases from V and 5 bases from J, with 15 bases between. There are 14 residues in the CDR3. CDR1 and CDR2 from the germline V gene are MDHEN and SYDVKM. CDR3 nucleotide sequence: TGTGCCAGCAGTGCGGGGGGGCTGAGGACTGAAGCTTTCTTT. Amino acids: CASSAGGLRTEAFF.

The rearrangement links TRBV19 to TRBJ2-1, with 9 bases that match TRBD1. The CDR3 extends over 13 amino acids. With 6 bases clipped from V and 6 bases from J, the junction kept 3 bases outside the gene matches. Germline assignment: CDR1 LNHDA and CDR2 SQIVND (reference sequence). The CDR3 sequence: CASRGQGTNEQFF. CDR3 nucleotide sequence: TGTGCCAGTAGGGGACAGGGAACCAATGAGCAGTTCTTC.

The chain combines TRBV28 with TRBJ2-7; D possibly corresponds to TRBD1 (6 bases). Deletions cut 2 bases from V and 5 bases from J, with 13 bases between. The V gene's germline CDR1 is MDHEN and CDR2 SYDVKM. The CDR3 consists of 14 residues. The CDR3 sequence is CASSLLGRGNEQYF. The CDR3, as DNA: TGTGCCAGCAGTTTACTAGGCAGGGGTAACGAGCAGTACTTC.

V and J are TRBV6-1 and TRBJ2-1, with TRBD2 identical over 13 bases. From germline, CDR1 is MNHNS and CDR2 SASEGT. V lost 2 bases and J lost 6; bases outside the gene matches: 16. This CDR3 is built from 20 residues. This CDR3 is CASSELGQRLAGGTGNEQFF. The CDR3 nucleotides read TGTGCCAGCAGTGAACTCGGACAAAGACTAGCGGGAGGTACGGGCAATGAGCAGTTCTTC.

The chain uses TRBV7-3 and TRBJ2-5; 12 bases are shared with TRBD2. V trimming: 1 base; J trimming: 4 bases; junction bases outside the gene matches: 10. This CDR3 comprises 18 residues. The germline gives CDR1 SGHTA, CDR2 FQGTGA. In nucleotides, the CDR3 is TGTGCCAGCAGCTTAAGTTTGGCTAGCGGGGGGGCGGCAGAGACCCAGTACTTC. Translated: CASSLSLASGGAAETQYF.

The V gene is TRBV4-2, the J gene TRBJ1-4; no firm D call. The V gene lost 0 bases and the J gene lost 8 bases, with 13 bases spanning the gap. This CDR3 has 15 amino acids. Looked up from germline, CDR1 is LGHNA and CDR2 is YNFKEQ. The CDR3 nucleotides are TGTGCCAGCAGCCAAGAATTTGGTTCGGGGGAAAAACTGTTTTTT. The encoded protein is CASSQEFGSGEKLFF.

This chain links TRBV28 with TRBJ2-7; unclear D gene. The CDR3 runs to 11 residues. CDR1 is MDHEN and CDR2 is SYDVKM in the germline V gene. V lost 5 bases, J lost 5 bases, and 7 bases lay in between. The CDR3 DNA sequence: TGTGCCAGCAGTGAGGAGAACGAGCAGTACTTC. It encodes CASSEENEQYF.

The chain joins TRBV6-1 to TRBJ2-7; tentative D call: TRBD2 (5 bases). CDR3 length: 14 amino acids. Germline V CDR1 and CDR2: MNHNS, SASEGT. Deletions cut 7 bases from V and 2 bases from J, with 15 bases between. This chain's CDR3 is CASTLTSGTYEQYF. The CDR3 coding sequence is TGTGCCAGCACCCTAACCAGCGGAACCTACGAGCAGTACTTC.

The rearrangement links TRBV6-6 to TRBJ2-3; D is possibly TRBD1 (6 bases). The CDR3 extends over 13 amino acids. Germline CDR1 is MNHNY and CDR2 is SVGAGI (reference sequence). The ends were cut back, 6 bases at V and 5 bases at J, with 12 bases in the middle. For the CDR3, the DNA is TGTGCCAGCAGGACAGGTGTAAGAGATACGCAGTATTTT. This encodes CASRTGVRDTQYF.